This T cell receptor beta chain was documented in a study of shared clonotypes between healthy human individuals. From CD4+ cells came CD45RA+ naive and CD45RA-negative memory subsets. TCRdb's copy holds only in-frame clones and misses some; the assay was immunoSEQ multiplex PCR. The sample lists 2.5 million or so clones; around nine tenths were seen once. Trimming cost V 3 bases and J 2 bases, with 13 bases left between them. The CDR3 extends over 15 amino acids. Per the germline V gene, CDR1 is MNHEY and CDR2 is SMNVEV (reference sequence). The source is a man aged 18-30 years in good health. This rearrangement joins TRBV27 to TRBJ1-2, with D possibly TRBD1 on 5 matching bases. What was sequenced was naive CD4+ T cells sorted from blood. Specified subset: CD45RA+ positively selected. The CDR3 here is CASSLAGWGNYGYTF. In DNA form, the CDR3 reads TGTGCCAGCAGTTTGGCAGGGTGGGGGAACTATGGCTACACCTTC.